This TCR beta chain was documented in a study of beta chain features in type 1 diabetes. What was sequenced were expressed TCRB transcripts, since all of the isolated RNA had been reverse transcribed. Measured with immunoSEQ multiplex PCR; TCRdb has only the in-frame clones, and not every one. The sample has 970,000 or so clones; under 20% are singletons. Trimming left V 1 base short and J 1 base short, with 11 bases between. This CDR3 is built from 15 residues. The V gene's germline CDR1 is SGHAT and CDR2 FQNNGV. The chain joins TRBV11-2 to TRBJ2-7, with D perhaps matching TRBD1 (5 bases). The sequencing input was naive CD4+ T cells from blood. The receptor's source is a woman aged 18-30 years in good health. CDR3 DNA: TGTGCCAGCAGCTTAGCCAGGGATCGGTCCTACGAGCAGTACTTC. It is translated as CASSLARDRSYEQYF.